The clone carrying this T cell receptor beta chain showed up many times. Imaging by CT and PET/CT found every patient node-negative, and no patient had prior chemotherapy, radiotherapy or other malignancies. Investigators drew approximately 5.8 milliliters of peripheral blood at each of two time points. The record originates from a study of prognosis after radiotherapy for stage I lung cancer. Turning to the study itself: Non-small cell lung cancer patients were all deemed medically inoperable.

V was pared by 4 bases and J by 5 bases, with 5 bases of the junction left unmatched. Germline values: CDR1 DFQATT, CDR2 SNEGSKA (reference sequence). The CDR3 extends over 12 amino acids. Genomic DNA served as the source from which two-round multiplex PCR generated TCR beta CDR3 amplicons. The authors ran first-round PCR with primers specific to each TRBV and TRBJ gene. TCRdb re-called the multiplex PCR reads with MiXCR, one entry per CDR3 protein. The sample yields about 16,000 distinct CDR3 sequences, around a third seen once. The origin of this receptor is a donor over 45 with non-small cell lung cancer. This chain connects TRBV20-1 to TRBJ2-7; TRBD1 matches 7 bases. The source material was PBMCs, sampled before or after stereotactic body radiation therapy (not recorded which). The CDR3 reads CSATTDRDEQYF. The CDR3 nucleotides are TGCAGTGCTACGACAGACAGGGACGAGCAGTACTTC.